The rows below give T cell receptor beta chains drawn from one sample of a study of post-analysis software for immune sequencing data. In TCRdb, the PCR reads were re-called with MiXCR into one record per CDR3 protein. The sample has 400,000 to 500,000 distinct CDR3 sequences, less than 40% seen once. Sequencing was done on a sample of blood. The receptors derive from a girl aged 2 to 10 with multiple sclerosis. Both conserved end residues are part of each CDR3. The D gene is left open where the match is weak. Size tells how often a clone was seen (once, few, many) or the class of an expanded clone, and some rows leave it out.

CDR3aa: CASSLAGTDSYNGQFF; CDR3nt: TGTGCCAGCAGCTTAGCGGGGACGGACTCCTACAATGGGCAGTTCTTC; v_gene: TRBV7-9; d_gene: NA; abundance: NA; j_gene: TRBJ2-1
CDR3aa: CASNTTGFGGYTF; CDR3nt: TGTGCCAGCAATACCACAGGCTTTGGTGGCTACACCTTC; v_gene: TRBV5-5; d_gene: NA; abundance: few; j_gene: TRBJ1-2
CDR3aa: CASSQGPHSGYEQYF; CDR3nt: TGTGCCAGCAGCCAAGGGCCTCACTCCGGCTACGAGCAGTACTTC; v_gene: TRBV14; d_gene: NA; abundance: NA; j_gene: TRBJ2-7
CDR3aa: CSARHQDRVYNQPQHF; CDR3nt: TGCAGTGCTAGACATCAGGACAGGGTCTACAATCAGCCCCAGCATTTT; v_gene: TRBV20-1; d_gene: TRBD1; abundance: NA; j_gene: TRBJ1-5
CDR3aa: CSVGPGDRTDTQYF; CDR3nt: TGCAGCGTAGGTCCCGGGGACCGCACAGATACGCAGTATTTT; v_gene: TRBV29-1; d_gene: NA; abundance: NA; j_gene: TRBJ2-3
CDR3aa: CASSPYQDFNTEAFF; CDR3nt: TGTGCCAGCAGCCCCTACCAGGACTTTAACACTGAAGCTTTCTTT; v_gene: TRBV9; d_gene: NA; abundance: NA; j_gene: TRBJ1-1
CDR3aa: CASSQDGAYQPQHF; CDR3nt: TGCGCCAGCAGCCAAGATGGGGCGTATCAGCCCCAGCATTTT; v_gene: TRBV4-1; d_gene: NA; abundance: NA; j_gene: TRBJ1-5
CDR3aa: CASRFGGVSTDTQYF; CDR3nt: TGTGCCAGCCGGTTCGGGGGGGTGAGCACAGATACGCAGTATTTT; v_gene: TRBV28; d_gene: TRBD2; abundance: once; j_gene: TRBJ2-3
CDR3aa: CASSQRPGGSGTDTQYF; CDR3nt: TGTGCCAGCAGCCAACGTCCCGGCGGGAGTGGGACAGATACGCAGTATTTT; v_gene: TRBV7-2; d_gene: TRBD2; abundance: few; j_gene: TRBJ2-3
CDR3aa: CASSVTGGPIYEQYF; CDR3nt: TGTGCCAGCAGTGTTACAGGGGGCCCCATTTACGAGCAGTACTTC; v_gene: TRBV7-2; d_gene: TRBD1; abundance: few; j_gene: TRBJ2-7
CDR3aa: CASSPQGTTGELFF; CDR3nt: TGTGCCAGCAGCCCGCAGGGGACCACCGGGGAGCTGTTTTTT; v_gene: TRBV7-2; d_gene: NA; abundance: NA; j_gene: TRBJ2-2
CDR3aa: CSVERGSGRGFGYTF; CDR3nt: TGCAGCGTTGAAAGAGGCTCTGGCAGGGGGTTTGGCTACACCTTC; v_gene: TRBV29-1; d_gene: TRBD1; abundance: few; j_gene: TRBJ1-2
CDR3aa: CASSRRDGMMDTQYF; CDR3nt: TGTGCCAGCAGCCGACGGGACGGGATGATGGATACGCAGTATTTT; v_gene: TRBV6-6; d_gene: NA; abundance: few; j_gene: TRBJ2-3
CDR3aa: CSAEYSYEQYF; CDR3nt: TGCAGCGCAGAATACTCCTACGAGCAGTACTTC; v_gene: TRBV29-1; d_gene: NA; abundance: few; j_gene: TRBJ2-7